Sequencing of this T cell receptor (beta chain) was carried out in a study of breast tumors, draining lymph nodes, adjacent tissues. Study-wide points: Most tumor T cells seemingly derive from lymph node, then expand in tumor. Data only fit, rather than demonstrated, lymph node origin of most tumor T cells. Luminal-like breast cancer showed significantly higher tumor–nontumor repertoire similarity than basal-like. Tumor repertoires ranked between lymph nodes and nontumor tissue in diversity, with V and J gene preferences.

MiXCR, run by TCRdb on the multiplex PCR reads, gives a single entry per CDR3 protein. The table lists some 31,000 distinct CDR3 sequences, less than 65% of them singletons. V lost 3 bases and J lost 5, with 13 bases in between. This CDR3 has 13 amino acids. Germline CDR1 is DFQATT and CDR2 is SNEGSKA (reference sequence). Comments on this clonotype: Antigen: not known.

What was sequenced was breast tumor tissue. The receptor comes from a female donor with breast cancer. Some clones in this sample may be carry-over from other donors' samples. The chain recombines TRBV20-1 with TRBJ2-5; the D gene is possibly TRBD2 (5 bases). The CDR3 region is CSARVVGGETQYF. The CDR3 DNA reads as TGCAGTGCTAGGGTGGTGGGCGGGGAGACCCAGTACTTC.